This TCR beta chain was recovered during a study of cytomegalovirus exposure and HLA in healthy donors. The PCR had 60 Vbeta and 13 Jbeta primers. Sequencing was performed with immunoSEQ multiplex PCR; in TCRdb, only in-frame clones are kept and a portion is missing. Of some 130,000 clones listed, 50% to 65% were seen once; the top ten hold over 8%. CDR3 length equals 14 residues. Deletions cut 6 bases from V and 4 bases from J, with 15 bases between. The germline V gene has CDR1 LNHDA and CDR2 SQIVND (reference sequence). This TCR came from a man between 40 and 49 years old in good health and CMV-seropositive. This chain links TRBV19 with TRBJ1-2; D might be TRBD1 (6 bases). Sequencing was done on a sample of PBMCs. In DNA form, the CDR3 reads TGTGCCAGTAGGTCGACAGGCCCCTTCTATGGCTACACCTTC. Translation gives CASRSTGPFYGYTF.